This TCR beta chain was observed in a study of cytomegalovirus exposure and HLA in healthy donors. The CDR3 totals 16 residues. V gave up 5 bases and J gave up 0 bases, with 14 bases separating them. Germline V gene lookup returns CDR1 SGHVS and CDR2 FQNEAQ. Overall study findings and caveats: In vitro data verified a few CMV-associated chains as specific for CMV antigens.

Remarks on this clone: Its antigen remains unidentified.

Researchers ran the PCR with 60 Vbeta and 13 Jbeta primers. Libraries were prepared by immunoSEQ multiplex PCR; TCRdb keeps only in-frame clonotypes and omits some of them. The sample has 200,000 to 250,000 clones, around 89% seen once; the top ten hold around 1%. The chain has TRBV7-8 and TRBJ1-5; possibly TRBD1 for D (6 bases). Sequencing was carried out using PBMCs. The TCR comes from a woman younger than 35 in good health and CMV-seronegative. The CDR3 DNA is TGTGCCAGCAGCAATTACAGGGATTCTAGCAATCAGCCCCAGCATTTT. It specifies CASSNYRDSSNQPQHF.